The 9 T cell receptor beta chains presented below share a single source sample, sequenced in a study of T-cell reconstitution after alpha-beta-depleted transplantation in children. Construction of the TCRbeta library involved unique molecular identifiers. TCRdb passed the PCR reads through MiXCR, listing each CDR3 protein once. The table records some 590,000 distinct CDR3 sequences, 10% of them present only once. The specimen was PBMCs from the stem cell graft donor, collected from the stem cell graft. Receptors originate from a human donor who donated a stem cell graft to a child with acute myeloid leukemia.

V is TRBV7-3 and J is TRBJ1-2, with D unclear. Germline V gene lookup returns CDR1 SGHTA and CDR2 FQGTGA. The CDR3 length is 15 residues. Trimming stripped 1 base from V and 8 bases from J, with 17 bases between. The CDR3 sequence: CASSLIGRSDGGYTF. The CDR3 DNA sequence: TGTGCCAGCAGCTTAATTGGCAGGTCGGATGGAGGCTACACCTTC.

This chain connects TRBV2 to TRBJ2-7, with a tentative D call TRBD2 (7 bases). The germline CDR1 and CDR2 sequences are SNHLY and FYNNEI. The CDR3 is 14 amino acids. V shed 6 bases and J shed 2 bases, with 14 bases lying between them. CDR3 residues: CASSPRGGAYEQYF. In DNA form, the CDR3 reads TGTGCCAGCAGCCCAAGGGGGGGGGCCTACGAGCAGTACTTC. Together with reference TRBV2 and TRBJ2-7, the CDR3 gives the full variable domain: EPEVTQTPSHQVTQMGQEVILRCVPISNHLYFYWYRQILGQKVEFLVSFYNNEISEKSEIFDDQFSVERPDGSNFTLKIRSTKLEDSAMYFCASSPRGGAYEQYFGPGTRLTVT.

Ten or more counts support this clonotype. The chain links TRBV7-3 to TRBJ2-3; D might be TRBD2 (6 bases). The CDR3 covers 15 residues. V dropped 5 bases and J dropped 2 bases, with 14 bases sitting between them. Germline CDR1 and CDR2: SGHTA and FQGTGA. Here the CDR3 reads CASSGLGGLTDTQYF. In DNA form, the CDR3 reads TGTGCCAGCAGCGGACTGGGAGGCCTCACAGATACGCAGTATTTT.

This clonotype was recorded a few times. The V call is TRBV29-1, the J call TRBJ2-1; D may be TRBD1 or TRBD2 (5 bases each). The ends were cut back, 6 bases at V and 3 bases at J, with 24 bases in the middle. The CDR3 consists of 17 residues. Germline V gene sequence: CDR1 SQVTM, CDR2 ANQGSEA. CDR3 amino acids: CSVPPSRDRNYYNEQFF. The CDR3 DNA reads TGCAGCGTCCCACCCTCCCGGGACCGCAACTACTACAATGAGCAGTTCTTC.

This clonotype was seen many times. This CDR3 is CASSLPTDTQYF. Written as DNA, the CDR3 is TGTGCCAGCAGTTTGCCCACAGATACGCAGTATTTT. The rearrangement uses TRBV9 and TRBJ2-3; D is unclear. CDR3 length equals 12 residues. In germline, CDR1 is SGDLS, CDR2 YYNGEE. The V end was cut by 5 bases, the J end by 2 bases, with 6 bases between.

The CDR3 DNA follows: TGTGCCACCAGCAGAGGTGGGGCTGGCTGGGATCAAGAGACCCAGTACTTC. Protein product: CATSRGGAGWDQETQYF. The genes are TRBV15 and TRBJ2-5, with TRBD1 as a possible D gene (5 bases). The germline CDR1 and CDR2 sequences are LNHNV and YYDKDF (reference sequence). V lost 1 base to trimming and J lost 2 bases, with 17 bases between them. The length of the CDR3 is 17 residues.

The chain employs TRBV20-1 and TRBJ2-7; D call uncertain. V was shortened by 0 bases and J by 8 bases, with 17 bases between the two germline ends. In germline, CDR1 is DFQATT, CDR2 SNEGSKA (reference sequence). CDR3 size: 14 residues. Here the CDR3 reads CSARDPDRPPKQYF. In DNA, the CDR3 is TGCAGTGCTAGAGATCCCGACCGACCGCCCAAGCAGTACTTC.

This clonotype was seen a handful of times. The CDR3 DNA is TGTGCCAGCAGCAATAGCGGGAGAGCAGATACGCAGTATTTT. As protein: CASSNSGRADTQYF. The chain uses TRBV7-2 and TRBJ2-3, with 9 bases matching TRBD2. This CDR3 has 14 amino acids. The germline V gene encodes CDR1 SGHTA and CDR2 FQGNSA. After removal of 5 bases from V and 4 bases from J, the junction contained 4 bases not matched to a gene.

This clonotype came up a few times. The CDR3 DNA is TGTGCCAGCAGTTTGGGACAGGGGGCACGACAGCCCCAGCATTTT. Translated: CASSLGQGARQPQHF. V gene TRBV12-3 or TRBV12-4 combines with J gene TRBJ1-5; 12 bases map to TRBD1. The CDR3 covers 15 residues. V was pared by 3 bases and J by 7 bases, with 4 bases of the junction left unmatched.